The present T cell receptor beta chain was sequenced within a study of CD8 T cells in ankylosing spondylitis. Study observations and caveats: Clones linked to disease were reported to show significant enrichment in matched ankylosing spondylitis synovial fluid.

A single record per CDR3 protein comes from TCRdb applying MiXCR to the 5' RACE reads. The sample lists 250,000 to 400,000 distinct CDR3 sequences; around 10% were seen once. Germline V gene data show CDR1 as LNHNV and CDR2 as YYDKDF (reference sequence). Trimming cost V 4 bases and J 10 bases; bases outside gene matches: 6. The CDR3 runs to 15 residues. As concerns this clonotype: The target antigen is unknown.

The clonotype was recovered from a female donor with ankylosing spondylitis or in good health (not recorded which). The sequenced sample consisted of blood, either unsorted or a sorted T cell fraction (not recorded which). The chain uses TRBV15 and TRBJ2-1; 14 bases are shared with TRBD2. CDR3 loop: CATSKTSGGAREQFF. As DNA, the CDR3 is TGTGCCACCAGCAAGACTAGCGGGGGGGCACGGGAGCAGTTCTTC.